A selection of T cell receptor beta chains follows, all from one sample in a study of blood T cell repertoires in COVID-19. Libraries were prepared by immunoSEQ multiplex PCR; TCRdb keeps only in-frame clonotypes and omits some of them. The sample holds around 21,000 clones, roughly 90% seen once. Material for sequencing was peripheral blood. Receptors originate from a woman of 80 years or more with active COVID-19. Each CDR3 is given with its conserved first and last residue. D genes are given only for firm matches. Expanded clones get a size class; other rows say once, few or many, or leave the size out.

j_gene: TRBJ2-7
v_gene: TRBV19
abundance: .
d_gene: TRBD2
CDR3aa: CASSGLAASYEQYF
CDR3nt: TGTGCCAGTAGCGGACTAGCGGCTTCCTACGAGCAGTACTTC

j_gene: TRBJ1-2
v_gene: TRBV7-2
abundance: .
d_gene: TRBD1
CDR3aa: CASSFQQGAEGYTF
CDR3nt: TGTGCCAGCAGCTTTCAACAGGGGGCGGAGGGCTACACCTTC

j_gene: TRBJ1-2
v_gene: TRBV5-1
abundance: once
d_gene: .
CDR3aa: CASSSGDYGYTF
CDR3nt: TGCGCCAGCAGCTCCGGTGACTATGGCTACACCTTC

j_gene: TRBJ1-1
v_gene: TRBV7-8
abundance: .
d_gene: TRBD1
CDR3aa: CASSPRQGDTEAFF
CDR3nt: TGTGCCAGCAGCCCCCGACAGGGTGACACTGAAGCTTTCTTT

j_gene: TRBJ1-1
v_gene: TRBV7-9
abundance: .
d_gene: .
CDR3aa: CASSKGMDTEAFF
CDR3nt: TGTGCCAGTAGTAAGGGGATGGACACTGAAGCTTTCTTT

j_gene: TRBJ1-6
v_gene: TRBV7-2
abundance: .
d_gene: .
CDR3aa: CASSFGVSNSPLHF
CDR3nt: TGTGCCAGCAGCTTCGGGGTTTCTAATTCACCCCTCCACTTT

j_gene: TRBJ2-7
v_gene: TRBV29-1
abundance: .
d_gene: TRBD2
CDR3aa: CSAIAGAYEQYF
CDR3nt: TGCAGCGCCATAGCGGGGGCCTACGAGCAGTACTTC

j_gene: TRBJ2-2
v_gene: TRBV5-1
abundance: .
d_gene: .
CDR3aa: CASTKQGGLNTGELFF
CDR3nt: TGCGCCAGCACCAAGCAGGGGGGTCTCAACACCGGGGAGCTGTTTTTT

j_gene: TRBJ2-7
v_gene: TRBV18
abundance: .
d_gene: .
CDR3aa: CASSPPAPSYEQYF
CDR3nt: TGTGCCAGCTCACCACCGGCACCTTCCTACGAGCAGTACTTC

j_gene: TRBJ1-4
v_gene: TRBV7-9
abundance: once
d_gene: .
CDR3aa: CASSLLGEKLFF
CDR3nt: TGTGCCAGCAGCTTGCTCGGGGAAAAACTGTTTTTT

j_gene: TRBJ1-6
v_gene: TRBV2
abundance: .
d_gene: .
CDR3aa: CASSEKGPNSPLHF
CDR3nt: TGTGCCAGCAGTGAGAAGGGGCCTAATTCACCCCTCCACTTT

j_gene: TRBJ1-3
v_gene: TRBV9
abundance: .
d_gene: .
CDR3aa: CASSVQGTGNTIYF
CDR3nt: TGTGCCAGCAGCGTGCAGGGAACTGGAAACACCATATATTTT

j_gene: TRBJ2-2
v_gene: TRBV27
abundance: .
d_gene: TRBD1
CDR3aa: CASSRNRGDTGELFF
CDR3nt: TGTGCCAGCAGTAGAAACAGGGGGGACACCGGGGAGCTGTTTTTT

j_gene: TRBJ1-2
v_gene: TRBV18
abundance: .
d_gene: TRBD1
CDR3aa: CASSPGQAILNYGYTF
CDR3nt: TGTGCCAGCTCACCCGGACAGGCCATTCTTAACTATGGCTACACCTTC

j_gene: TRBJ2-7
v_gene: TRBV15
abundance: .
d_gene: .
CDR3aa: CATSRVGGTHYEQYF
CDR3nt: TGTGCCACCAGCAGAGTTGGAGGTACCCACTACGAGCAGTACTTC

j_gene: TRBJ2-5
v_gene: TRBV5-1
abundance: once
d_gene: TRBD2
CDR3aa: CASSLQLAGAPETQYF
CDR3nt: TGCGCCAGCAGCCTCCAGCTAGCGGGGGCCCCGGAGACCCAGTACTTC

j_gene: TRBJ1-4
v_gene: TRBV7-9
abundance: .
d_gene: .
CDR3aa: CASTTRGHGGEKLFF
CDR3nt: TGTGCCAGCACTACACGTGGGCATGGAGGGGAAAAACTGTTTTTT

j_gene: TRBJ2-7
v_gene: TRBV5-1
abundance: .
d_gene: .
CDR3aa: CASSLGGGYEQYF
CDR3nt: TGCGCCAGCAGCTTGGGCGGCGGTTACGAGCAGTACTTC

j_gene: TRBJ2-1
v_gene: TRBV20-1
abundance: .
d_gene: .
CDR3aa: CSASEQGPNNEQFF
CDR3nt: TGCAGTGCTAGTGAACAGGGACCTAACAATGAGCAGTTCTTC

j_gene: TRBJ2-5
v_gene: TRBV11-2
abundance: .
d_gene: .
CDR3aa: CASSLTAGKETQYF
CDR3nt: TGTGCCAGCAGCTTAACCGCAGGGAAAGAGACCCAGTACTTC

j_gene: TRBJ2-7
v_gene: TRBV10-3
abundance: .
d_gene: .
CDR3aa: CAISAAQGPYEQYF
CDR3nt: TGTGCCATCAGTGCCGCCCAGGGCCCCTACGAGCAGTACTTC

j_gene: TRBJ1-2
v_gene: TRBV15
abundance: .
d_gene: .
CDR3aa: CATSRDPLEGLAGYTF
CDR3nt: TGTGCCACCAGCAGAGATCCTCTTGAGGGGCTAGCGGGCTACACCTTC

j_gene: TRBJ2-5
v_gene: TRBV15
abundance: .
d_gene: TRBD2
CDR3aa: CATSRGGTSGGGETQYF
CDR3nt: TGTGCCACCAGCAGAGGCGGGACTAGCGGGGGAGGAGAGACCCAGTACTTC

j_gene: TRBJ2-3
v_gene: TRBV7-3
abundance: .
d_gene: .
CDR3aa: CASSLTAAGSTDTQYF
CDR3nt: TGTGCCAGCAGCTTAACGGCGGCGGGAAGCACAGATACGCAGTATTTT

j_gene: TRBJ1-1
v_gene: TRBV27
abundance: .
d_gene: .
CDR3aa: CASKTSGRANTEAFF
CDR3nt: TGTGCCAGCAAGACGTCTGGCAGGGCCAACACTGAAGCTTTCTTT

j_gene: TRBJ2-6
v_gene: TRBV18
abundance: .
d_gene: .
CDR3aa: CASSFSPRGAGANVLTF
CDR3nt: TGTGCCAGCTCATTTTCCCCTAGGGGTGCTGGGGCCAACGTCCTGACTTTC

j_gene: TRBJ2-1
v_gene: TRBV9
abundance: .
d_gene: TRBD2
CDR3aa: CASSVGGGSYNEQFF
CDR3nt: TGTGCCAGCAGCGTCGGCGGGGGGTCCTACAATGAGCAGTTCTTC

j_gene: TRBJ2-5
v_gene: TRBV5-1
abundance: .
d_gene: TRBD1
CDR3aa: CASSPGQGRETQYF
CDR3nt: TGCGCCAGCAGCCCAGGACAGGGGAGGGAGACCCAGTACTTC